Following are 32 T cell receptor beta chains from one sample sequenced in a study of blood T cells in healthy people across ages. A second roughly 6 to 11 cycle PCR used barcoded and J-beta primers. TCRdb ran MiXCR on the 5' RACE reads and lists one entry per CDR3 protein. The data show approximately 1,700,000 distinct CDR3 sequences, around 40% seen once. Sequenced sample: blood. The receptors derive from a human donor in good health.

A remark on this clonotype: At one of its ends the junction is not consistent with the germline gene, which may arise from a read error. The chain has TRBV10-3 and TRBJ1-2; D gene ambiguous. This CDR3 is built from 13 residues. Germline lookup yields CDR1 ENHRY and CDR2 SYGVKD. CDR3 in amino acids: CATSVNNNYGYTF. CDR3 coding DNA: TGTGCCACCAGTGTTAACAATAACTATGGCTACACCTTC.

With respect to this clonotype: With a much larger clone just one base away, this may be a read error. V and J are TRBV6-2 or TRBV6-3 and TRBJ2-2; unclear D gene. The V end lost 0 bases, the J end lost 3 bases, and 5 bases lay between the germline ends. Looked up from germline, CDR1 is MNHEY and CDR2 is SVGEGT. This CDR3 is built from 14 residues. The CDR3 bases are TGTGCCAGCAGTTACTCTAGTTACACCGGGGAGCTGTTTTTT. Translating it yields CASSYSSYTGELFF.

V is TRBV9 and J is TRBJ2-7; either TRBD1 or TRBD2 may supply D (5 bases each). The V end was cut by 0 bases, the J end by 5 bases, with 12 bases between. The length of the CDR3 is 14 residues. Germline V gene lookup returns CDR1 SGDLS and CDR2 YYNGEE. The CDR3 coding sequence is TGTGCCAGCAGCGTAGGATCAGGGAGTCACGAGCAGTACTTC. This gives the protein CASSVGSGSHEQYF.

The chain is built from TRBV5-1 and TRBJ1-2; weak D call: TRBD1 (6 bases). This CDR3 has 15 amino acids. The V end was cut by 0 bases, the J end by 5 bases, with 14 bases between. Germline V gives CDR1 SGHRS, CDR2 YFSETQ. In DNA form, the CDR3 reads TGCGCCAGCAGCTTGGCCCCCGGACAGCATTATGGCTACACCTTC. Translation: CASSLAPGQHYGYTF.

Notes on this clonotype: An end of the junction does not agree with germline; a read error may underlie this. The V gene is TRBV20-1, the J gene TRBJ1-4, with D unresolved. Germline V gene lookup returns CDR1 DFQATT and CDR2 SNEGSKA (reference sequence). The CDR3 totals 14 residues. The CDR3 DNA sequence: TGCAGTGCTAAGGCTGAAGCAACTAGTGAAAAACTGTTTTTT. Its protein is CSAKAEATSEKLFF.

This clonotype turned up a few times. The chain joins TRBV7-9 to TRBJ2-7; 9 bases fit TRBD2. Per the germline V gene, CDR1 is SEHNR and CDR2 is FQNEAQ (reference sequence). J was trimmed by 6 bases and V by 5 bases; bases with no gene match: 8. CDR3 length equals 14 residues. The CDR3 nucleotides are TGTGCCAGCAGCAGGCTAGCGGGGAGGGGCGAGCAGTACTTC. Its translation: CASSRLAGRGEQYF. Full variable domain (outside the CDR3, taken from reference TRBV7-9 and TRBJ2-7): DTGVSQNPRHKITKRGQNVTFRCDPISEHNRLYWYRQTLGQGPEFLTYFQNEAQLEKSRLLSDRFSAERPKGSFSTLEIQRTEQGDSAMYLCASSRLAGRGEQYFGPGTRLTVT.

The chain joins TRBV20-1 to TRBJ2-3; 7 positions match TRBD2. This CDR3 contains 15 residues. The V gene end was trimmed by 5 bases and the J gene end by 2 bases; junction bases not matched to a gene: 10. Per the germline V gene, CDR1 is DFQATT and CDR2 is SNEGSKA (reference sequence). This chain's CDR3 is CSAPTGGLHTDTQYF. The CDR3 coding sequence is TGCAGTGCTCCAACGGGGGGACTTCACACAGATACGCAGTATTTT.

V is TRBV6-1 and J is TRBJ2-7; D might be TRBD2 (6 bases). V was shortened by 2 bases and J by 0 bases, with 11 bases between the two germline ends. Germline CDR1 reads MNHNS; CDR2 reads SASEGT. The CDR3 consists of 15 residues. CDR3 DNA: TGTGCCAGCAGTGAAAGAGTAGCGGCCTCCTACGAGCAGTACTTC. It codes for CASSERVAASYEQYF.

This clonotype was found a few times. The V call is TRBV28, the J call TRBJ2-1; D gene unclear. The CDR3 length is 15 residues. V lost 3 bases, J lost 6 bases, and 15 bases lay in between. Germline values: CDR1 MDHEN, CDR2 SYDVKM. The CDR3 is CASSLVKASSNEQFF. In DNA form, the CDR3 reads TGTGCCAGCAGTTTGGTGAAGGCTAGTTCCAATGAGCAGTTCTTC.

The V and J genes are TRBV7-2 and TRBJ1-2; no clear D gene. Trimming pared 3 bases from V and 4 bases from J, leaving 12 bases between. The CDR3 is 14 residues long. CDR1 and CDR2 from the germline V gene are SGHTA and FQGNSA. The CDR3 loop reads CTSSFSTQSYGYTF. The CDR3 nucleotides are TGTACCAGCAGCTTCTCGACCCAGAGCTATGGCTACACCTTC.

The chain combines TRBV25-1 with TRBJ2-3, with 7 bases lining up with TRBD2. The CDR3 runs to 17 residues. V gave up 1 base and J gave up 0 bases; unmatched junction bases: 7. From germline, CDR1 is MGHDK and CDR2 SYGVNS. This CDR3 is CASSELGGGSSTDTQYF. CDR3 DNA: TGTGCCAGCAGTGAATTAGGCGGGGGATCTAGCACAGATACGCAGTATTTT.

The J gene is TRBJ2-5, the V gene TRBV20-1, with a possible D match to TRBD2 (5 bases). The germline V and J ends were trimmed by 5 bases and 9 bases, with 16 bases remaining between them. The CDR3 spans 12 residues. The germline CDR1 and CDR2 sequences are DFQATT and SNEGSKA (reference sequence). In nucleotides, the CDR3 is TGCAGTGCTGGCTCCCAGGAGGAGGCCCAGTACTTC. This translates into CSAGSQEEAQYF.

The rearrangement uses TRBV20-1 and TRBJ1-1, with D unresolved. This CDR3 has 13 residues. Between the trimmed V and J ends, which lost 5 bases and 1 base, there was a span of 11 bases. CDR1 and CDR2 from the germline V gene are DFQATT and SNEGSKA (reference sequence). This chain's CDR3 is CSASDLSNTEAFF. CDR3 nucleotide sequence: TGCAGTGCTTCTGACCTATCGAACACTGAAGCTTTCTTT.

This clonotype was seen only a few times. This rearrangement joins TRBV5-8 to TRBJ2-1; D is unclear. Germline loops: CDR1 SGHTS, CDR2 YDEGEE. V lost 4 bases and J lost 8, with 7 bases in between. This CDR3 spans 11 amino acids. The CDR3 sequence: CASSRVDEQFF. The DNA of the CDR3 is TGTGCCAGCAGCCGGGTCGATGAGCAGTTCTTC.

A single count supports this clonotype. The V gene is TRBV5-1, the J gene TRBJ1-5; TRBD1 matches at 12 bases. Germline V gene sequence: CDR1 SGHRS, CDR2 YFSETQ. The trim removed 1 base at V and 3 bases at J, leaving 5 bases unmatched. This CDR3 comprises 17 residues. Here the CDR3 DNA reads TGCGCCAGCAGCTTGAGGGACAGGGGGCTCAACAATCAGCCCCAGCATTTT. It yields the protein CASSLRDRGLNNQPQHF.

The sample holds many counts of this clonotype. V is TRBV7-8 and J is TRBJ2-1, with 10 bases fitting TRBD2. V was pared by 1 base and J by 7 bases, with 4 bases of the junction left unmatched. Germline V gene data show CDR1 as SGHVS and CDR2 as FQNEAQ. The CDR3 spans 15 residues. CDR3 DNA sequence: TGTGCCAGCAGCTTAGGAAGCGGGGGGGCAAATGAGCAGTTCTTC. It codes for CASSLGSGGANEQFF. The full variable domain, in which reference TRBV7-8 and TRBJ2-1 provide the parts outside the CDR3, is GAGVSQSPRYKVAKRGQDVALRCDPISGHVSLFWYQQALGQGPEFLTYFQNEAQLDKSGLPSDRFFAERPEGSVSTLKIQRTQQEDSAVYLCASSLGSGGANEQFFGPGTRLTVL.

This clonotype was observed a few times. The rearrangement joins TRBV20-1 to TRBJ2-3; D gene ambiguous. Trimming removed 1 base from V and 4 bases from J, with 6 bases in between. Germline CDR1 is DFQATT and CDR2 is SNEGSKA (reference sequence). This CDR3 comprises 12 residues. CDR3: CSARGHPDTQYF. CDR3 in DNA: TGCAGTGCTAGAGGCCATCCAGATACGCAGTATTTT.

The sample holds many counts of this clonotype. V gene TRBV5-1 combines with J gene TRBJ2-7, with D possibly TRBD2 on 6 matching bases. The CDR3 spans 15 residues. Trimming took 1 base from V and 0 from J, leaving 11 bases between them. The germline V gene has CDR1 SGHRS and CDR2 YFSETQ. The CDR3 bases are TGCGCCAGCAGCTTGTCGGGAGCCCCCTCCTACGAGCAGTACTTC. Protein: CASSLSGAPSYEQYF.

This clonotype was detected a few times. The chain joins TRBV11-1 to TRBJ2-1; TRBD2 agrees at 7 bases. Germline V gene lookup returns CDR1 SGHAT and CDR2 FQDESV (reference sequence). The ends lost 0 bases at V and 4 bases at J; junction bases unmatched: 6. This CDR3 spans 16 amino acids. The CDR3 region is CASSLASAGEYNEQFF. The CDR3 DNA reads as TGTGCCAGCAGCTTAGCGTCCGCGGGAGAGTACAATGAGCAGTTCTTC.

The J gene is TRBJ1-1, the V gene TRBV6-2 or TRBV6-3; 7 bases are shared with TRBD1. CDR3 length: 14 residues. Germline-derived CDR1 and CDR2 are MNHEY and SVGEGT. Trimming at V came to 4 bases and at J to 5 bases, leaving 7 bases not matched to a gene. CDR3 sequence reads: CASSLGGQTTEAFF. Here the CDR3 DNA reads TGTGCCAGCAGTTTAGGGGGACAGACTACTGAAGCTTTCTTT.

The chain uses TRBV5-5 and TRBJ1-3, with TRBD1 matching 7 bases. The germline CDR1 and CDR2 sequences are SGHKS and YYEKEE (reference sequence). Germline trimming cut 1 base from V and 3 bases from J; bases unmatched to any gene: 7. The CDR3 is 16 residues long. CDR3 DNA: TGTGCCAGCAGCTTGAGGTTAGGGGGCTATGGAAACACCATATATTTT. It encodes CASSLRLGGYGNTIYF.

The sample holds a few counts of this clonotype. Relative to the germline gene, one junction end is altered; a read error may explain this. The CDR3 nucleotides are TGTGCTAGCAGTACAAGTACCCCAAATCAGCCCCAGCATTTT. Its translation: CASSTSTPNQPQHF. The gene calls are TRBV7-2 and TRBJ1-5; no definite D call. This CDR3 spans 14 amino acids. From germline, CDR1 is SGHTA and CDR2 FQGNSA.

The rearrangement joins TRBV12-3 or TRBV12-4 to TRBJ1-2; D remains unclear. Trimming took off 4 bases at V and 4 bases at J, with 13 bases between the two ends. The CDR3 contains 14 residues. The DNA for the CDR3 is TGTGCCAGCAGTTACGCTCCGGCTATCTATGGCTACACCTTC. Its translation is CASSYAPAIYGYTF.

This clonotype was detected only a few times. The V gene is TRBV6-2 or TRBV6-3, the J gene TRBJ2-7; a weak D match, TRBD1 (6 bases). TRBJ2-5 matches the DNA end more closely, so the J call is doubtful. CDR3 size: 12 residues. CDR1 is MNHEY and CDR2 is SVGEGT in the germline V gene. The CDR3: CASKTQGETQYF. The CDR3 region has the DNA TGTGCCAGCAAGACACAGGGCGAGACCCAGTACTTC.

This clonotype was seen a few times. V and J are TRBV6-1 and TRBJ1-5, with TRBD1 matching over 7 bases. The CDR3 sequence is 17 residues long. V trimming: 6 bases; J trimming: 1 base; junction bases outside the gene matches: 12. Germline CDR1 reads MNHNS; CDR2 reads SASEGT. CDR3 sequence reads: CASSRKAGGLSNQPQHF. DNA for the CDR3: TGTGCCAGCAGCCGTAAGGCAGGGGGATTAAGCAATCAGCCCCAGCATTTT.

The V gene is TRBV19, the J gene TRBJ2-1; D call uncertain. Germline CDR1 is LNHDA and CDR2 is SQIVND (reference sequence). CDR3 size: 15 residues. Trimming removed 4 bases from V and 3 bases from J, with 13 bases in between. Here the CDR3 reads CASSTGKGLYNEQFF. CDR3 sequence (DNA): TGTGCCAGTAGTACCGGAAAGGGTCTCTACAATGAGCAGTTCTTC.

This chain links TRBV14 with TRBJ1-2; D not resolved. CDR1 and CDR2 (germline): SGHDN, FVKESK. The CDR3 is 14 amino acids. The V end was cut by 3 bases, the J end by 6 bases, with 14 bases between. CDR3 DNA sequence: TGTGCCAGCAGCCAGACCACAAAACCCCATGGCTACACCTTC. Translated, it gives CASSQTTKPHGYTF.

Remarks on this clonotype: One end of the junction fails to match germline, which may point to a read error. The chain recombines TRBV12-3 or TRBV12-4 with TRBJ2-7; D ambiguous. This CDR3 comprises 13 residues. CDR3 residues: CTSSSDTRSEQYF. CDR3 sequence (DNA): TGTACCAGCAGCTCAGATACCAGAAGCGAGCAGTACTTC.

This chain's CDR3 is CASSQSIAGGAEKLFF. In DNA form, the CDR3 reads TGCGCCAGCAGCCAGTCCATTGCGGGCGGGGCCGAAAAACTGTTTTTT. The V gene is TRBV4-3, the J gene TRBJ1-4; TRBD1 is a possible D gene (5 bases). Per germline, CDR1 LGHNA and CDR2 YSLEER. The CDR3 length is 16 residues. Deletions cut 3 bases from V and 8 bases from J, with 19 bases between.

This clonotype was detected once. The genes are TRBV13 and TRBJ1-1, with D possibly TRBD1 on 6 matching bases. From germline, CDR1 is PRHDT and CDR2 FYEKMQ (reference sequence). V was clipped by 1 base and J by 4 bases, with 10 bases between them. CDR3 size: 14 residues. Here the CDR3 reads CASSLEGVTTEAFF. The CDR3 DNA reads TGTGCCAGCAGCTTAGAGGGGGTTACCACTGAAGCTTTCTTT.

This chain joins TRBV11-2 and TRBJ2-5; 10 bases match TRBD1. The J call may be faulty, since TRBJ2-7 better matches the DNA end. The CDR3 length is 15 residues. Germline CDR1 reads SGHAT; CDR2 reads FQNNGV. The CDR3 loop is CASSLYGTGDYEQYF. The CDR3 DNA is TGTGCCAGCAGCTTATACGGGACAGGGGACTACGAGCAGTACTTC.

This clonotype was counted between two and nine times. The chain has TRBV7-8 and TRBJ2-1; D is possibly TRBD1 (6 bases). Trimming shortened V by 6 bases and J by 3 bases, and 9 bases separated the two germline ends. The CDR3 spans 13 residues. Germline V gene data show CDR1 as SGHVS and CDR2 as FQNEAQ. In nucleotides, the CDR3 is TGTGCCAGCAGGCAGGGGATCTACAATGAGCAGTTCTTC. This codes for CASRQGIYNEQFF. Filled out from reference TRBV7-8 and TRBJ2-1, the complete variable domain reads GAGVSQSPRYKVAKRGQDVALRCDPISGHVSLFWYQQALGQGPEFLTYFQNEAQLDKSGLPSDRFFAERPEGSVSTLKIQRTQQEDSAVYLCASRQGIYNEQFFGPGTRLTVL.